These T cell receptor beta chains were read from a single sample in a study of blood T cell repertoires in COVID-19. TCRdb keeps only in-frame clones here, not all; method: immunoSEQ multiplex PCR. The profile shows some 400,000 clones, approximately 89% of them singletons. Sequencing used PBMCs or T cells enriched from blood (not recorded which). The source of these receptors is a woman aged 40 to 49 who had been exposed to COVID-19. Both conserved end residues are part of each CDR3. Each record gives: clone size, J gene, V gene, D gene, CDR3 protein, CDR3 DNA. A D gene is named only where the DNA matches it firmly. Expanded clones are given a class, and other clones once, few, many or no size at all.

.,TRBJ1-5,TRBV3-1/TRBV3-2,.,CASSLGALTGVRQPQHF,TGTGCCAGCAGCCTTGGGGCCCTGACAGGAGTTAGGCAGCCCCAGCATTTT
.,TRBJ1-1,TRBV18,TRBD1,CASSPGQVNTEAFF,TGTGCCAGCTCCCCCGGACAGGTGAACACTGAAGCTTTCTTT
.,TRBJ1-4,TRBV7-9,TRBD1,CASSRQGANEKLFF,TGTGCCAGCAGCAGACAGGGGGCTAATGAAAAACTGTTTTTT
.,TRBJ1-6,TRBV9,TRBD1,CASSVEGGGSPLHF,TGTGCCAGCAGCGTAGAAGGGGGCGGTTCACCCCTCCACTTT
.,TRBJ2-6,TRBV5-1,.,CASSLDSSGANVLTF,TGCGCCAGCAGCTTGGACAGCTCTGGGGCCAACGTCCTGACTTTC
.,TRBJ1-6,TRBV6-2/TRBV6-3,.,CASSYQDYNSPLHF,TGTGCCAGCAGTTACCAGGACTATAATTCACCCCTCCACTTT
few,TRBJ1-2,TRBV7-8,TRBD1,CASSLLQGAVSTF,TGTGCCAGCAGCTTATTACAGGGGGCCGTTTCCACCTTC
.,TRBJ2-2,TRBV29-1,TRBD1,CSVRLDRDTGELFF,TGCAGCGTTCGACTCGACAGGGACACCGGGGAGCTGTTTTTT
.,TRBJ2-1,TRBV30,TRBD2,CAWVGLAGGSPQFF,TGTGCCTGGGTGGGACTAGCGGGAGGATCCCCGCAGTTCTTC
.,TRBJ2-7,TRBV11-3,.,CASSLEAGDYEQYF,TGTGCCAGCAGCTTAGAGGCGGGCGACTACGAGCAGTACTTC
.,TRBJ2-7,TRBV19,TRBD2,CASSIDLGRTYEQYF,TGTGCCAGTAGTATAGATCTCGGGAGGACCTACGAGCAGTACTTC
.,TRBJ1-5,TRBV7-8,.,CASSSPGGGQPQHF,TGTGCCAGCAGCTCTCCGGGGGGAGGTCAGCCCCAGCATTTT
.,TRBJ2-3,TRBV5-4,TRBD2,CASSLRRGGGTDTQYF,TGTGCCAGCAGCTTGCGTCGCGGGGGGGGCACAGATACGCAGTATTTT
once,TRBJ1-5,TRBV20-1,.,CSASQGRGSGQPQHF,TGCAGTGCTAGTCAAGGTAGGGGGTCGGGACAGCCCCAGCATTTT
.,TRBJ1-5,TRBV2,.,CASSPGASQWPQHF,TGTGCCAGCAGTCCAGGGGCGTCCCAATGGCCCCAGCATTTT
.,TRBJ2-7,TRBV6-5,TRBD1,CASGQGIYYEQYF,TGTGCCAGCGGACAGGGCATCTACTACGAGCAGTACTTC
once,TRBJ2-1,TRBV11-3,TRBD1,CASRAGTGSFDEQFF,TGTGCCAGCAGAGCCGGGACAGGGTCGTTCGATGAGCAGTTCTTC
few,TRBJ1-1,TRBV5-1,TRBD1,CASSLTGVTEAFF,TGCGCCAGCAGCTTGACAGGGGTCACTGAAGCTTTCTTT
.,TRBJ2-7,TRBV4-3,TRBD2,CASSQGAAGLLSYEQYF,TGCGCCAGCAGCCAAGGGGCAGCGGGACTACTCTCCTACGAGCAGTACTTC
.,TRBJ2-4,TRBV19,.,CASSKVGVAKNIQYF,TGTGCCAGTAGTAAGGTCGGGGTAGCCAAAAACATTCAGTACTTC
.,TRBJ1-1,TRBV6-5,.,CASSPDGDQAFF,TGTGCCAGCAGTCCTGACGGGGATCAAGCTTTCTTT
.,TRBJ1-6,TRBV2,TRBD1,CASGRQGTNSPLHF,TGTGCCAGCGGGCGACAGGGCACTAATTCACCCCTCCACTTT
few,TRBJ2-2,TRBV19,TRBD2,CASSIGGTGLAGLFF,TGTGCCAGTAGTATAGGAGGAACTGGACTAGCTGGGCTGTTTTTT
.,TRBJ1-4,TRBV27,.,CASSLYRSTNEKLFF,TGTGCCAGCAGTTTATACAGGTCAACTAATGAAAAACTGTTTTTT
.,TRBJ1-1,TRBV27,TRBD1,CASSLGTGVNTEAFF,TGTGCCAGCAGTTTGGGGACAGGGGTGAACACTGAAGCTTTCTTT
.,TRBJ1-3,TRBV5-5,TRBD1,CASSPDRGQGNTIYF,TGTGCCAGCAGCCCTGACAGGGGGCAAGGAAACACCATATATTTT
.,TRBJ2-1,TRBV27,.,CASSLSAMSGNEQFF,TGTGCCAGCAGTCTTAGCGCGATGAGCGGTAATGAGCAGTTCTTC
.,TRBJ2-2,TRBV10-1,TRBD1,CASSGTALVTNTGELFF,TGCGCCAGCAGCGGGACAGCTTTAGTGACGAACACCGGGGAGCTGTTTTTT
.,TRBJ2-7,TRBV29-1,TRBD1,CSVIKTGAGYEQYF,TGCAGCGTTATAAAGACAGGGGCAGGCTACGAGCAGTACTTC
.,TRBJ1-6,TRBV6-5,TRBD1,CASSYGQGHNSPLHF,TGTGCCAGCAGTTACGGACAGGGGCATAATTCACCCCTCCACTTT
.,TRBJ2-3,TRBV5-3,TRBD1,CARSGLPGQGSDTQYF,TGTGCCAGAAGCGGCCTGCCGGGACAGGGGTCAGATACGCAGTATTTT
.,TRBJ2-4,TRBV4-3,.,CASSQGIGSHIQYF,TGCGCCAGCAGCCAAGGGATCGGGAGCCACATTCAGTACTTC
.,TRBJ1-1,TRBV6-4,TRBD1,CASRSSGGVPEAFF,TGTGCCAGCAGATCCTCAGGGGGCGTCCCTGAAGCTTTCTTT
.,TRBJ1-1,TRBV7-9,.,CASSLSRSEAFF,TGTGCCAGCAGCTTAAGCCGCTCTGAAGCTTTCTTT
.,TRBJ2-2,TRBV9,TRBD1,CASSVGDRGAGELFF,TGTGCCAGCAGCGTAGGGGACAGGGGGGCCGGGGAGCTGTTTTTT
.,TRBJ2-2,TRBV9,.,CASSDRDITGELFF,TGTGCCAGCAGCGACCGGGACATCACCGGGGAGCTGTTTTTT
.,TRBJ2-4,TRBV6-2/TRBV6-3,TRBD2,CASSYSTSGAKNIQYF,TGTGCCAGCAGTTACTCGACTAGCGGAGCCAAAAACATTCAGTACTTC
.,TRBJ1-5,TRBV6-2/TRBV6-3,TRBD1,CASSSIIGTGVRNQPQHF,TGTGCCAGCAGTTCCATTATCGGGACAGGGGTTCGCAATCAGCCCCAGCATTTT
few,TRBJ1-2,TRBV7-8,.,CASSRRRTGEYGYTF,TGTGCCAGCAGTCGACGCAGGACTGGAGAATATGGCTACACCTTC
.,TRBJ2-6,TRBV2,.,CASSETGSGANVLTF,TGTGCCAGCAGTGAAACGGGCTCTGGGGCCAACGTCCTGACTTTC
.,TRBJ1-2,TRBV18,.,CASSPLSGAGGYTF,TGTGCCAGCTCACCACTATCAGGGGCAGGGGGCTACACCTTC
once,TRBJ2-7,TRBV24-1,TRBD1,CATSDFRQGAYEQYF,TGTGCCACCAGTGATTTTCGACAGGGGGCGTACGAGCAGTACTTC